This T cell receptor beta chain emerged from a study of shared clonotypes between healthy human individuals. Measured with immunoSEQ multiplex PCR; TCRdb has only the in-frame clones, and not every one. The sample consists of about 690,000 clones, 80% to 95% of them appearing once. The CDR3 is made up of 15 amino acids. Germline trimming cut 3 bases from V and 8 bases from J; bases unmatched to any gene: 8. CDR1 is SGHAT and CDR2 is FQNNGV in the germline V gene. The chain employs TRBV11-2 and TRBJ1-1; TRBD1 aligns across 11 bases. The sample was memory CD8+ T cells from PBMCs. Subset indicated: CD45RO+ cells pooled with CCR7-negative TemRA cells. The TCR originated in a man between 18 and 35 years old in good health. Some clones in this sample may be carry-over from other donors' samples. CDR3 loop: CASSFRTGGAWEAFF. In nucleotides, the CDR3 is TGTGCCAGCAGCTTTAGGACAGGGGGCGCGTGGGAAGCTTTCTTT.